This TCR beta chain is from a study of T cells in Graves' hyperthyroidism and ophthalmopathy (dated by TCRdb to about 2019). General notes on the study: Peripheral blood samples were taken at initial diagnosis, before any treatment was given. TCR Vbeta CDR3 sequencing of 140 or so peripheral blood samples (over 40 ophthalmopathy, about 80 hyperthyroidism and 17 progressor patients) is reported in the paper. The 95 to 100 discovery patients were divided at random into training and test sets in a 7:3 ratio. TCR V-J signatures able to tell the groups apart were searched for in a discovery cohort of 100 patients, of whom more than 40 had Graves' ophthalmopathy and around 57 had stable Graves' hyperthyroidism. Following sampling, methimazole starting at 30 mg daily was given to hyperthyroidism patients, and high-dose intravenous methylprednisolone was given to ophthalmopathy patients. The study also compared thyroid tissue and blood T-cell repertoires from a handful of Graves' hyperthyroidism patients. An independent validation cohort of around 19 hyperthyroidism patients and about 16 patients who later progressed to ophthalmopathy tested prospective prediction of ophthalmopathy.

Graves' hyperthyroidism was defined as stable when no progression to ophthalmopathy occurred over 18 months of follow-up. Hyperthyroidism patients were newly diagnosed, with disease duration under 2 months, and aged 18 to 65 years. Exclusion was applied to patients with uncontrolled infections, other autoimmune diseases, pregnancy or lactation. Diagnoses were based on clinical symptoms, serum thyroxine and TRAb, thyroid ultrasound and orbital computed tomography. PBMCs were separated from over 9 ml of fresh peripheral blood using Ficoll-Paque density gradient centrifugation. Total RNA was extracted using Trizol reagent, and RNA quality was assessed on an Agilent 2100 Bioanalyzer. Amplification of TCR beta CDR3 regions was carried out from RNA transcripts. For the first round of RT-PCR on the TCR CDR3, the HTBI primer set was used together with the Qiagen OneStep RT-PCR kit. Libraries were constructed in a second round of multiplex PCR, after which size selection and purification were performed. Paired-end sequencing of the libraries was performed with 100 bp reads on an Illumina HiSeq2000. The study's own analysis went as follows. Raw data were processed with SOAPnuke, discarding reads with adapters, uncalled bases, mean Phred below 15, or no exact constant-primer or identifier match. COPE v1.2.5 was used to merge the high-quality paired reads, and each unique nucleotide sequence was defined as a clonotype. Clonotypes were aligned to IMGT TRBV, TRBD and TRBJ reference segments using MiTCR v1.1. The analysis was restricted to V-J combinations with a frequency above 0.0001, which together covered just over 99% of the repertoires. A TCS score was defined as the ratio of F50 (clonal expansion) to E x V (chaos), with BLOSUM62-based TCRdist applied between CDR3 peptides within each V-J. Welch's t-statistics and random forest reduced around 550 V-J features to under 15, which were used in a naive Bayes classifier (R e1071). TCRdb reworked the public reads: Q25 trimming with fastp, MiXCR clone assembly, productive beta chains retained. Every CDR3 protein is listed once, alongside the most common genes and DNA of its rows. The V and J calls were determined by TCRdb, not by the authors. This sample gives about 200,000 distinct CDR3 sequences in total; about a sixth of them show up just once. The biggest ten clones account for 53% of the sample.

The paper as a whole reports these results and caveats: Sample size was not statistically predetermined, and investigators were not blinded to group allocation. Most expanded thyroid clonotypes (frequency above 0.001) were also detected in blood, a finding suggesting that blood repertoires may reflect thyroid immune responses. A 13 V-J signature model separated ophthalmopathy from stable hyperthyroidism, with around 88% sensitivity and about 81% specificity in cross-validation and 80%/75% in testing. In validation, progression to ophthalmopathy was predicted by the model with 70.59% sensitivity and 72% to 85% specificity, a median of about 6.4 months before onset.

This clonotype was seen repeatedly, ten times or more. Its antigen remains unidentified. Within one base of it there is no much larger clone, and no base qualities were kept. The material sequenced was blood. The receptor comes from a woman aged 45-65 years with Graves' hyperthyroidism.

The DNA sequence is given as TGTGCCAGCAGTTACTCGGGCTTAAGGCCCCAGTACTTC. Translated, this is CASSYSGLRPQYF. The V and J segments used are TRBV6-2 or TRBV6-3 and TRBJ2-5; the D gene cannot be resolved reliably. The CDR3 sequence holds 13 residues, the cysteine and phenylalanine included. The entry retains the CDR3 DNA only, 39 bases that are in frame from base 1. The CDR1 and CDR2 encoded by the germline V gene are MNHEY and SVGEGT. The V and J ends are trimmed by 0 bases and 9 bases, leaving 11 bases between them.